This passage covers 16 T cell receptor beta chains from one sample sequenced in a study of blood T cell repertoires in COVID-19. Only in-frame clones appear in the TCRdb table, and some are missing; sequencing was by immunoSEQ multiplex PCR. This sample has more than 400,000 clones, with 80% to 90% found just once. Source material: peripheral blood. All receptors come from a human donor in a cohort sampled during active COVID-19.

This clone was seen repeatedly, ten times or more. The genes are TRBV18 and TRBJ2-3; a possible D gene is TRBD1 (6 bases). Trimming removed 3 bases from V and 3 bases from J, with 19 bases in between. Germline assignment: CDR1 KGHSH and CDR2 LQKENI. This CDR3 spans 17 amino acids. CDR3 residues: CASSPETGIVVTDTQYF. CDR3 bases: TGTGCCAGCTCACCTGAAACAGGGATTGTAGTTACAGATACGCAGTATTTT.

V and J are TRBV28 and TRBJ2-7; TRBD1 matches 9 bases. V lost 6 bases, J lost 3 bases, and 6 bases stayed unmatched. The CDR3 has 14 amino acids. Germline V lookup: CDR1 MDHEN, CDR2 SYDVKM. CDR3 DNA sequence: TGTGCCAGCAGGGAGACGGGACAGGGCTACGAGCAGTACTTC. It yields the protein CASRETGQGYEQYF.

The chain joins TRBV28 to TRBJ2-1; the D is unclear. The CDR3 has 16 amino acids. V was pared by 5 bases and J by 0 bases, with 14 bases between. CDR1 is MDHEN, CDR2 SYDVKM, per germline. CDR3: CASSAPVLGSYNEQFF. Here the CDR3 DNA reads TGTGCCAGCAGTGCCCCGGTTCTAGGCTCCTACAATGAGCAGTTCTTC.

The chain recombines TRBV19 with TRBJ1-3; D is unresolved. The V gene's germline CDR1 is LNHDA and CDR2 SQIVND (reference sequence). CDR3 size: 15 residues. V was shortened by 5 bases and J by 0 bases, with 11 bases between the two germline ends. CDR3 loop: CASSVFIGSGNTIYF. In nucleotides, the CDR3 is TGTGCCAGTAGTGTCTTCATCGGCTCTGGAAACACCATATATTTT. Full variable domain (remainder filled in from reference TRBV19 and TRBJ1-3): DGGITQSPKYLFRKEGQNVTLSCEQNLNHDAMYWYRQDPGQGLRLIYYSQIVNDFQKGDIAEGYSVSREKKESFPLTVTSAQKNPTAFYLCASSVFIGSGNTIYFGEGSWLTVV.

CDR3 loop: CASSSQTGNEQFF. The CDR3 DNA reads TGTGCCAGCAGCTCACAAACAGGGAATGAGCAGTTCTTC. The chain joins TRBV7-3 to TRBJ2-1; D is perhaps TRBD1 (6 bases). Trimming pared 4 bases from V and 7 bases from J, leaving 11 bases between. CDR1 and CDR2 (germline): SGHTA, FQGTGA. The CDR3 contains 13 residues. The full variable domain, with the rest looked up from reference TRBV7-3 and TRBJ2-1, is GAGVSQTPSNKVTEKGKYVELRCDPISGHTALYWYRQSLGQGPEFLIYFQGTGAADDSGLPNDRFFAVRPEGSVSTLKIQRTERGDSAVYLCASSSQTGNEQFFGPGTRLTVL.

This chain links TRBV7-9 with TRBJ2-1; 8 positions match TRBD1. The V gene's germline CDR1 is SEHNR and CDR2 FQNEAQ (reference sequence). The V segment lost 11 bases and the J segment 5 bases; nucleotides outside the gene matches: 11. This CDR3 is built from 14 residues. The CDR3 DNA reads as TGTGCCTCCCGCCAGGGGGCCGAGGACAATGAGCAGTTCTTC. Translating it yields CASRQGAEDNEQFF.

This clone was counted a few times. The chain has TRBV21-1 and TRBJ2-1; the D segment call TRBD2 is taken from the table without a DNA check. TRBV21-1 is tagged as a pseudogene. The CDR3 sequence is 15 residues long. CDR3 nucleotide sequence: TGTGCCAGCAGCAAGGGACTAGCGGATTACAATGAGCAGTTCTTC. This encodes CASSKGLADYNEQFF.

CDR3 amino acids: CASSRVGEENYGYTF. CDR3 bases: TGTGCCAGCAGCAGAGTAGGGGAGGAAAACTATGGCTACACCTTC. This chain joins TRBV7-9 and TRBJ1-2, with D perhaps matching TRBD1 (5 bases). Trimming took off 5 bases at V and 2 bases at J, with 15 bases between the two ends. The CDR3 runs to 15 residues. Germline-derived CDR1 and CDR2 are SEHNR and FQNEAQ (reference sequence).

This chain joins TRBV10-3 and TRBJ2-1, with TRBD2 matching over 13 bases. Germline values: CDR1 ENHRY, CDR2 SYGVKD. V was clipped by 6 bases and J by 8 bases; unmatched bases: 10. The CDR3 spans 16 residues. In nucleotides, the CDR3 is TGTGCCATCAGGCTAGGACTAGCGGGAGATGGGCATGAGCAGTTCTTC. Protein sequence: CAIRLGLAGDGHEQFF.

The J gene is TRBJ1-2, the V gene TRBV27; 9 nucleotides agree with TRBD1. CDR3 size: 14 residues. CDR1 is MNHEY, CDR2 SMNVEV, per germline (reference sequence). V shed 6 bases and J 1 base; nucleotides not matched to a gene: 3. CDR3 loop: CASRPGQGNYGYTF. CDR3 nucleotides: TGTGCCAGCAGACCGGGACAGGGTAACTATGGCTACACCTTC.

The chain carries TRBV19 and TRBJ1-2, with 10 bases matching TRBD1. CDR1 is LNHDA and CDR2 is SQIVND in the germline V gene (reference sequence). Unmatched junction bases numbered 10, after V lost 3 bases and J lost 3 bases. The length of the CDR3 is 17 residues. The CDR3: CASSIGPPGTGDYGYTF. Written as DNA, the CDR3 is TGTGCCAGTAGTATCGGCCCACCCGGGACAGGGGACTATGGCTACACCTTC.

This clone was seen only once. This chain connects TRBV6-2 or TRBV6-3 to TRBJ2-7; 10 bases match TRBD2. The V gene end was trimmed by 7 bases and the J gene end by 6 bases; junction bases not matched to a gene: 18. The length of the CDR3 is 17 residues. Germline lookup yields CDR1 MNHEY and CDR2 SVGEGT. The CDR3 region has the DNA TGTGCCAGCATCCCACCTTACTCTAGCGGGAGAAAAGGCGAGCAGTACTTC. This gives the protein CASIPPYSSGRKGEQYF.

This chain links TRBV27 with TRBJ2-1; 9 bases agree with TRBD2. V dropped 6 bases and J dropped 4; count of bases not matched to a gene: 7. The CDR3 spans 15 residues. CDR1 is MNHEY and CDR2 is SMNVEV in the germline V gene (reference sequence). CDR3 nucleotides: TGTGCCAGCAGCCGTACTAGCGGGCCATACAATGAGCAGTTCTTC. It specifies CASSRTSGPYNEQFF.

The V and J genes are TRBV6-2 or TRBV6-3 and TRBJ2-3; TRBD2 is a possible D gene (6 bases). Germline CDR1 MNHEY, CDR2 SVGEGT. The CDR3 contains 18 residues. The V gene lost 0 bases and the J gene lost 5 bases, with 21 bases spanning the gap. CDR3 nucleotides: TGTGCCAGCAGTTACTCTGGAGCTAGCTGGGAGGAGGTAGATACGCAGTATTTT. As protein: CASSYSGASWEEVDTQYF.

The gene calls are TRBV19 and TRBJ2-3, with TRBD2 identical over 12 bases. V lost 5 bases, J lost 4 bases, and 4 bases stayed unmatched. Germline V gene sequence: CDR1 LNHDA, CDR2 SQIVND (reference sequence). CDR3 length: 15 residues. CDR3 sequence (DNA): TGTGCCAGTAGTCTCCCTAGCGGGGGGGCAGATACGCAGTATTTT. This encodes CASSLPSGGADTQYF.

The V call is TRBV18, the J call TRBJ1-3; D remains unclear. Deletions cut 3 bases from V and 4 bases from J, with 4 bases between. The CDR3 length is 12 residues. The germline V gene has CDR1 KGHSH and CDR2 LQKENI. CDR3 nucleotide sequence: TGTGCCAGCTCACCCCCGGGAAACACCATATATTTT. Its protein is CASSPPGNTIYF. The full variable domain, rest sourced from reference TRBV18 and TRBJ1-3, is NAGVMQNPRHLVRRRGQEARLRCSPMKGHSHVYWYRQLPEEGLKFMVYLQKENIIDESGMPKERFSAEFPKEGPSILRIQQVVRGDSAAYFCASSPPGNTIYFGEGSWLTVV.